Listed here are 30 T cell receptor beta chains from one sample, sequenced in a study of metastatic and nonmetastatic thyroid tumors. TCRdb re-analyzed the PCR reads through MiXCR. This table holds fewer than 50,000 clones, about 15% found once. Patients had received no treatment of any kind before thyroid surgery. Source material: blood. The receptor set was obtained from a female donor with papillary thyroid cancer or a benign thyroid nodule (not recorded which). Some clones in this sample may be carry-over from other donors' samples.

This clone was recorded a few times. Because it lacks the conserved phenylalanine or tryptophan at the end, this CDR3 is likely a read error. V and J are TRBV6-1 and TRBJ1-5, with a weak D call TRBD1 (5 bases). This CDR3 is 12 amino acids long. Trimming took off 0 bases at V and 10 bases at J, with 7 bases between the two ends. Germline V CDR1 and CDR2: MNHNS, SASEGT. This chain's CDR3 is CASSEAGQPQHS. The CDR3 DNA follows: TGTGCCAGCAGTGAAGCAGGACAACCCCAGCATTCT.

A word on this clone: Given a much more abundant clone one base away, this may be a read error. The rearrangement uses TRBV15 and TRBJ1-4, with D possibly being TRBD1 (6 bases). CDR3 length: 14 residues. V was shortened by 3 bases and J by 8 bases, with 13 bases between the two germline ends. Germline V gene data show CDR1 as LNHNV and CDR2 as YYDKDF (reference sequence). In DNA form, the CDR3 reads TGTGCCACCAGCAGGGGCAGGGGTCGAGAAAAACTGTTTTTT. Protein product: CATSRGRGREKLFF.

This clone has at least ten counts. V is TRBV12-3 or TRBV12-4 and J is TRBJ2-7; TRBD2 matches at 10 bases. The CDR3 length is 17 residues. V lost 0 bases to trimming and J lost 6 bases; unmatched junction nucleotides: 11. CDR3 sequence (DNA): TGTGCCAGCAGTTTAGCGTGGTCTAGCGGGAGTGATGCCGAGCAGTACTTC. Translation gives CASSLAWSSGSDAEQYF.

This clone was counted ten times or more. V is TRBV5-1 and J is TRBJ2-6; 7 nucleotides line up with TRBD1. The CDR3 totals 18 residues. Germline V gene lookup returns CDR1 SGHRS and CDR2 YFSETQ. Trimming removed 4 bases from V and 0 bases from J; junction bases left unmatched: 10. The CDR3 loop is CASSPTGTAFSGANVLTF. In DNA, the CDR3 is TGCGCCAGCAGCCCTACCGGGACAGCTTTCTCTGGGGCCAACGTCCTGACTTTC.

The chain joins TRBV12-3 or TRBV12-4 to TRBJ2-1; 8 bases fit TRBD2. The CDR3 has 15 residues. V dropped 3 bases and J dropped 4; count of bases not matched to a gene: 5. The CDR3 here is CASSFGSGNYNEQFF. For the CDR3, the DNA is TGTGCCAGCAGTTTTGGTAGCGGGAATTACAATGAGCAGTTCTTC.

This clone was picked up many times. The DNA of the CDR3 is TGTGCCAGTAGTATCCAGGGGGCGGGCTATGGCTACACCTTC. Its translation: CASSIQGAGYGYTF. This chain joins TRBV19 and TRBJ1-2; the match to TRBD1 covers 8 bases. The germline gives CDR1 LNHDA, CDR2 SQIVND (reference sequence). The CDR3 covers 14 residues. The V and J ends lost 3 bases and 4 bases, in that order; junction bases with no gene match: 4. Full variable domain (remainder filled in from reference TRBV19 and TRBJ1-2): DGGITQSPKYLFRKEGQNVTLSCEQNLNHDAMYWYRQDPGQGLRLIYYSQIVNDFQKGDIAEGYSVSREKKESFPLTVTSAQKNPTAFYLCASSIQGAGYGYTFGSGTRLTVV.

This clone was recorded many times. This chain links TRBV24-1 with TRBJ1-5; no clear D. In germline, CDR1 is KGHDR, CDR2 SFDVKD. The CDR3 is 12 amino acids. Trimming left V 4 bases short and J 4 bases short, with 4 bases between. CDR3 coding DNA: TGTGCCACCAGTGAGCCTAATCAGCCCCAGCATTTT. It is translated as CATSEPNQPQHF.

At least ten counts were recorded for this clone. The gene calls are TRBV30 and TRBJ2-1, with TRBD2 matching 7 bases. After removal of 3 bases from V and 9 bases from J, the junction contained 11 bases not matched to a gene. CDR1 GTSNPN and CDR2 SVGIG come from the germline V gene (reference sequence). The CDR3 contains 14 residues. The CDR3 DNA follows: TGTGCCTGGAGGGAGACGGGCGGGAGCGGTGAGCAGTTCTTC. Residues: CAWRETGGSGEQFF.

This chain connects TRBV4-1 to TRBJ1-2, with D unclear. Trimming cost V 0 bases and J 8 bases, with 10 bases left between them. Per the germline V gene, CDR1 is MGHRA and CDR2 is YSYEKL. This CDR3 comprises 13 residues. The CDR3 region is CASSQDGVFGYTF. The CDR3 region has the DNA TGCGCCAGCAGCCAAGATGGGGTCTTCGGCTACACCTTC.

This clone came up a few times. Given a much more abundant clone one base away, this may be a read error. The chain has TRBV29-1 and TRBJ1-2; TRBD1 matches at 10 bases. The CDR3 length is 13 residues. V gave up 2 bases and J gave up 7 bases; unmatched junction bases: 4. The V gene's germline CDR1 is SQVTM and CDR2 ANQGSEA. The DNA for the CDR3 is TGCAGCGTTGAATCCCGGGACAGGGGTGGCTACACCTTC. As protein: CSVESRDRGGYTF.

About this clone itself: A much larger clone differs by one base, so this may be a read error. The CDR3 spells CASSQEASLVEQHF. The CDR3 bases are TGTGCCAGCAGCCAAGAAGCTAGCCTCGTAGAGCAGCACTTC. V is TRBV3-1 and J is TRBJ2-7; perhaps TRBD2 as D (5 bases). The CDR3 consists of 14 residues. From germline, CDR1 is LGHDT and CDR2 YNNKEL (reference sequence).

As to this clone: This may be a read error, as it is one base from a much larger clone. The sample contains more than one DNA sequence encoding this CDR3. V and J are TRBV2 and TRBJ1-1; 10 nucleotides agree with TRBD1. Germline lookup yields CDR1 SNHLY and CDR2 FYNNEI. The CDR3 spans 15 residues. In nucleotides, the CDR3 is TGTGCCAGCAATCGGGACAGGGGCCTTGGGACTGAGGCTTTCTTT. Its translation is CASNRDRGLGTEAFF.

This clone has at least ten counts. The rearrangement links TRBV6-1 to TRBJ1-4, with 8 bases fitting TRBD1. The CDR3 spans 16 residues. V trimming: 5 bases; J trimming: 7 bases; junction bases outside the gene matches: 12. The germline gives CDR1 MNHNS, CDR2 SASEGT. In nucleotides, the CDR3 is TGTGCCAGCAGTCCAACTTGGACAGGGTCAAGTGAAAAACTGTTTTTT. Translated: CASSPTWTGSSEKLFF.

This clone was recorded many times. The gene calls are TRBV19 and TRBJ2-5, with 9 bases that match TRBD2. Germline lookup yields CDR1 LNHDA and CDR2 SQIVND (reference sequence). V lost 7 bases, J lost 5 bases, and 11 bases stayed unmatched. This CDR3 contains 15 residues. The CDR3 DNA is TGTGCCAGTACCCCTCTCGCGGGAGGGCAGGAGACCCAGTACTTC. It translates to CASTPLAGGQETQYF.

This clone was counted at least ten times. This chain links TRBV7-7 with TRBJ2-2; TRBD1 agrees at 9 bases. V trimming: 10 bases; J trimming: 1 base; junction bases outside the gene matches: 10. From germline, CDR1 is SSHAT and CDR2 FNYEAQ (reference sequence). CDR3 size: 16 residues. CDR3 loop: CATRPRGQGNTGELFF. CDR3 coding DNA: TGTGCCACCCGGCCGAGGGGACAGGGGAACACCGGGGAGCTGTTTTTT.

Regarding this clone: A much larger clone lies a single base off, so this may be a read error. This specimen includes other DNA sequences encoding the same CDR3. V usage is TRBV7-9 and J usage is TRBJ2-3, with D hard to call. V was trimmed by 4 bases and J by 6 bases, leaving 11 bases between them. The CDR3 is 13 amino acids. Germline V gene sequence: CDR1 SEHNR, CDR2 FQNEAQ (reference sequence). CDR3 protein: CASSYDGGDTQYF. In nucleotides, the CDR3 is TGTGCCAGCAGCTACGATGGTGGCGATACGCAGTATTTT.

The table lists this clone with many counts. The chain links TRBV7-9 to TRBJ1-2; 10 positions agree with TRBD1. The J segment lost 6 bases and the V segment lost 5 bases, leaving 6 bases of the junction unmatched. The CDR3 has 14 residues. Germline V gene sequence: CDR1 SEHNR, CDR2 FQNEAQ (reference sequence). CDR3: CASSHLTGGDGYTF. CDR3 DNA: TGTGCCAGCAGCCACCTGACAGGGGGCGATGGCTACACCTTC.

This clone is medium-sized by share. The chain couples TRBV6-1 to TRBJ2-1; D not resolved. The CDR3 runs 15 residues. Germline-derived CDR1 and CDR2 are MNHNS and SASEGT. V lost 5 bases and J lost 1, with 12 bases in between. CDR3 sequence reads: CASSTGPISYNEQFF. Here the CDR3 DNA reads TGTGCCAGCAGTACCGGACCGATATCCTACAATGAGCAGTTCTTC.

This clone has at least ten counts. The gene calls are TRBV5-4 and TRBJ2-5; TRBD2 aligns across 13 bases. This CDR3 is 16 amino acids long. J was trimmed by 4 bases and V by 4 bases; bases with no gene match: 7. Germline CDR1 reads SGHNT; CDR2 reads YYREEE (reference sequence). The CDR3 is CASSPRLAGGGETQYF. The DNA of the CDR3 is TGTGCCAGCAGCCCAAGACTAGCGGGAGGAGGAGAGACCCAGTACTTC.

This chain joins TRBV20-1 and TRBJ2-7; 8 nucleotides match TRBD2. Per germline, CDR1 DFQATT and CDR2 SNEGSKA (reference sequence). Trimming at V came to 1 base and at J to 0 bases, leaving 5 bases not matched to a gene. The CDR3 has 15 amino acids. The CDR3 here is CSARGRLAGSYEQYF. CDR3 nucleotide sequence: TGCAGTGCTAGAGGAAGGCTAGCGGGCTCCTACGAGCAGTACTTC.

This clone is labeled as medium-sized. V is TRBV27 and J is TRBJ1-2; no reliable D call. Trimming took 8 bases from V and 5 from J, leaving 18 bases between them. CDR3 length: 14 amino acids. From germline, CDR1 is MNHEY and CDR2 SMNVEV (reference sequence). The DNA of the CDR3 is TGTGCCAGCCGCCTGACGGCTACGGGGTATGGCTACACCTTC. Protein sequence: CASRLTATGYGYTF.

This clone was observed at least ten times. The chain links TRBV5-1 to TRBJ2-7, with 16 bases lining up with TRBD2. Losses at the gene ends were 3 bases for V and 10 bases for J; bases not matched to a gene: 13. The V gene's germline CDR1 is SGHRS and CDR2 YFSETQ. The CDR3 extends over 17 amino acids. CDR3 in amino acids: CASSWQGLAGGPIEQYF. The CDR3 DNA follows: TGCGCCAGCAGCTGGCAGGGACTAGCGGGAGGGCCTATCGAACAGTACTTC. Drawing the rest from reference TRBV5-1 and TRBJ2-7, the complete variable domain is KAGVTQTPRYLIKTRGQQVTLSCSPISGHRSVSWYQQTPGQGLQFLFEYFSETQRNKGNFPGRFSGRQFSNSRSEMNVSTLELGDSALYLCASSWQGLAGGPIEQYFGPGTRLTVT.

This clone was counted only a few times. The gene calls are TRBV6-5 and TRBJ1-6, with D possibly matching TRBD1 (5 bases). Germline V gene sequence: CDR1 MNHEY, CDR2 SVGAGI. V was cut by 4 bases and J by 4 bases, with 14 bases left in between. This CDR3 contains 16 residues. This CDR3 is CASSFTRVDYNSPLHF. The CDR3, as DNA: TGTGCCAGCAGTTTCACCAGGGTCGATTATAATTCACCCCTCCACTTT.

This clone was recorded many times. The chain carries TRBV24-1 and TRBJ2-3, with no clear D. Germline-derived CDR1 and CDR2 are KGHDR and SFDVKD. V was cut by 3 bases and J by 5 bases, with 17 bases left in between. CDR3 length: 16 amino acids. CDR3 in DNA: TGTGCCACCAGTGATAATACTATTCCTGGGGAAGATACGCAGTATTTT. This encodes CATSDNTIPGEDTQYF.

This clone was seen a handful of times. The rearrangement links TRBV6-1 to TRBJ2-3; TRBD2 aligns across 7 bases. With 2 bases clipped from V and 11 bases from J, the junction kept 16 bases outside the gene matches. Germline V gives CDR1 MNHNS, CDR2 SASEGT. The CDR3 is 16 amino acids. The CDR3 DNA reads as TGTGCCAGCAGTGAATGGATGGTGACGGGGGAGGGATTGCAGTATTTT. Translated, it gives CASSEWMVTGEGLQYF.

This clone was counted ten times or more. CDR3: CASSLQGEGGYTF. CDR3 sequence (DNA): TGTGCCAGCAGCTTACAGGGCGAGGGTGGCTACACCTTC. The gene calls are TRBV11-3 and TRBJ1-2; tentative D call: TRBD1 (5 bases). Germline CDR1 and CDR2: SGHNT and YENEEA. This CDR3 spans 13 amino acids. With 2 bases removed from V and 7 bases from J, the gap between germline ends came to 11 bases.

This clone was found many times. The V and J genes are TRBV12-3 or TRBV12-4 and TRBJ1-5; tentatively, D is TRBD1 (5 bases). CDR3 length: 15 amino acids. Trimming cost V 5 bases and J 3 bases, with 14 bases left between them. The CDR3 DNA follows: TGTGCCAGCAGTCCCTCCGGGGGGTCCAATCAGCCCCAGCATTTT. Translation: CASSPSGGSNQPQHF.

Ten or more counts support this clone. At one of its ends the junction is not consistent with the germline gene, which may arise from a read error. Other DNA sequences in the sample encode the same CDR3. The chain links TRBV20-1 to TRBJ2-7, with 8 nucleotides matching TRBD2. The germline V gene encodes CDR1 DFQATT and CDR2 SNEGSKA (reference sequence). There are 13 residues in the CDR3. CDR3 bases: TGCAGTGCTAGGAGGACTAGCAGCTACGAGCAGTATTTC. Encoded protein: CSARRTSSYEQYF.

With respect to this clone: A much larger clone differs by one base, so this may be a read error. Since no conserved phenylalanine or tryptophan closes the CDR3, a read error is the likely cause. J is TRBJ2-7 and V is TRBV20-1; 9 bases align to TRBD2. J was trimmed by 6 bases and V by 6 bases; bases with no gene match: 12. Germline loops: CDR1 DFQATT, CDR2 SNEGSKA (reference sequence). The CDR3 totals 14 residues. The CDR3 DNA sequence: TGCAGTGCCCACGCGGGGACTAGCAGTGTCGAGCAGTACCTC. Residues: CSAHAGTSSVEQYL.

The chain couples TRBV6-9 to TRBJ2-3; 7 bases fit TRBD1. CDR3 length: 15 residues. Germline CDR1 MNHGY, CDR2 SVAAGI. The V segment lost 8 bases and the J segment 3 bases; nucleotides outside the gene matches: 11. The CDR3 DNA reads TGTGCCAGCGCCGTCCGGGACAGAAGGACAGATACGCAGTATTTT. It specifies CASAVRDRRTDTQYF.